This TCR beta chain appears in the sequencing data of a study of CD8 T cells in ankylosing spondylitis. Quantitative barcoded 5'-RACE was used to prepare TCR beta libraries. TCRdb re-analysed the 5' RACE reads in MiXCR, keeping a single row per CDR3 protein. In the table there are around 130,000 distinct CDR3 sequences, roughly 6.6% of which are singletons. Remarks on this clonotype: What it binds is not known.

Study-wide results and limits: A CD8+ phenotype characterized the disease-linked clones, which were relatively rare in peripheral blood.

The trim removed 7 bases at V and 1 base at J, leaving 7 bases unmatched. Germline CDR1 and CDR2: MDHEN and SYDVKM. The length of the CDR3 is 14 residues. The chain couples TRBV28 to TRBJ2-7; the match to TRBD1 covers 7 bases. The clonotype was recovered from a male donor with ankylosing spondylitis or in good health (not recorded which). Sequencing used blood, either unsorted or a sorted T cell fraction (not recorded which). This chain's CDR3 is CASTKTGASYEQYF. For the CDR3, the DNA is TGTGCCAGCACGAAAACAGGGGCGTCCTACGAGCAGTACTTC.